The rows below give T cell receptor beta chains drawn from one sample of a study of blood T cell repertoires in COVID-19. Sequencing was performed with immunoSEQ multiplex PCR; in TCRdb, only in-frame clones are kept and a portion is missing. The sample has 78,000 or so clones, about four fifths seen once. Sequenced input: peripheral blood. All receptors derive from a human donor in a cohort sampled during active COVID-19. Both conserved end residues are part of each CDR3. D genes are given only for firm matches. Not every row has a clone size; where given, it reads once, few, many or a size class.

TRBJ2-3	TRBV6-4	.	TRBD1	CASSDRGQGDTQYF	TGTGCCAGCAGTGACAGGGGGCAGGGAGATACGCAGTATTTT
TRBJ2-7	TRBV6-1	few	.	CASSEGGEQYF	TGTGCCAGCAGTGAAGGAGGGGAGCAGTACTTC
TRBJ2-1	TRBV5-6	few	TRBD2	CASSLEASGDLLSYNEQFF	TGTGCCAGCAGCTTGGAGGCTAGCGGGGACCTCCTGTCCTACAATGAGCAGTTCTTC
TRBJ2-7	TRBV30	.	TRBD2	CAWSRSSGGGYQYF	TGTGCCTGGAGTCGTTCTAGCGGGGGAGGGTATCAGTACTTC
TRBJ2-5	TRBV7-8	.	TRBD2	CASSSLTSGAETQYF	TGTGCCAGCAGCTCCCTGACTAGCGGGGCGGAGACCCAGTACTTC
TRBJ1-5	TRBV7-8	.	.	CASSLPSSNQPQHF	TGTGCCAGCAGCCTCCCTAGCTCTAATCAGCCCCAGCATTTT
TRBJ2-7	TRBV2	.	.	CASRQGEREQYF	TGTGCCAGCAGACAGGGTGAGCGCGAGCAGTACTTC
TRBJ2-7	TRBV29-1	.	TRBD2	CSVVIGEGQYF	TGCAGCGTTGTTATCGGGGAGGGGCAGTACTTC
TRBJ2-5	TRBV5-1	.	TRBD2	CASSLEPAGPDKKTQYF	TGCGCCAGCAGCTTGGAACCAGCGGGGCCCGACAAGAAGACCCAGTACTTC
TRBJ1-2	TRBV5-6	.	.	CASTPQGGRGYGYTF	TGTGCCAGCACCCCCCAAGGGGGTCGGGGCTATGGCTACACCTTC
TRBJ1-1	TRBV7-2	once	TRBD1	CASSLLGQMNTEAFF	TGTGCCAGCAGCTTACTGGGACAGATGAACACTGAAGCTTTCTTT
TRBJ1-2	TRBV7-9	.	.	CASLLADNYGYTF	TGTGCCAGCCTCCTCGCGGATAACTATGGCTACACCTTC
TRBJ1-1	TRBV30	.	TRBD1	CAWSDRGQSKAFF	TGTGCCTGGTCGGACAGGGGGCAATCAAAAGCTTTCTTT
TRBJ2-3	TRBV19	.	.	CASSMSGADTQYF	TGTGCCAGTAGTATGTCAGGGGCAGATACGCAGTATTTT
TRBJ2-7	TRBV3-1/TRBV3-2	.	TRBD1	CASSNRDRFPYEQYF	TGTGCCAGCAGCAACCGGGACAGATTCCCCTACGAGCAGTACTTC
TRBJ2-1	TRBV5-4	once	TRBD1	CASSPPSQGASYNEQFF	TGTGCCAGCAGCCCCCCTTCCCAGGGGGCCTCCTACAATGAGCAGTTCTTC
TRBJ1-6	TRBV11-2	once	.	CASSLKGPVGALHF	TGTGCCAGCAGCTTAAAGGGCCCCGTGGGAGCCCTCCACTTT
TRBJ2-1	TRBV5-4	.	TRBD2	CASSLVIQRGFGRDEQFF	TGTGCCAGCAGCTTGGTAATCCAGCGGGGGTTTGGTCGGGATGAGCAGTTCTTC
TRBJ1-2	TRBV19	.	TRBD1	CASSIAGTGDYGYTF	TGTGCCAGTAGTATAGCCGGGACAGGGGACTATGGCTACACCTTC
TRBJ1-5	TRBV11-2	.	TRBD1	CASSLDGTGTQPQHF	TGTGCCAGCAGCTTAGATGGGACAGGGACTCAGCCCCAGCATTTT
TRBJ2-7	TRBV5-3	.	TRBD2	CARSLVVREGTYEQYF	TGTGCCAGAAGCTTGGTAGTGAGGGAGGGCACCTACGAGCAGTACTTC
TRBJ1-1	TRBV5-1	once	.	CASSLATQLNTEAFF	TGCGCCAGCAGCTTGGCCACACAGCTGAACACTGAAGCTTTCTTT
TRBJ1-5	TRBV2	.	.	CASSGTGISNQPQHF	TGTGCCAGCAGTGGTACAGGGATTAGCAATCAGCCCCAGCATTTT
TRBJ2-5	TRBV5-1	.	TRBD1	CASSFEGQGAGETQYF	TGCGCCAGCAGCTTTGAAGGACAGGGGGCGGGAGAGACCCAGTACTTC
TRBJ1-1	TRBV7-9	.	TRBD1	CASSSKGDSEAFF	TGTGCCAGCAGCTCAAAGGGGGACAGTGAAGCTTTCTTT
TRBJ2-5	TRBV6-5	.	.	CASTEGPVLGTQYF	TGTGCCAGCACGGAGGGCCCTGTACTAGGGACCCAGTACTTC
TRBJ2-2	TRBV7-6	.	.	CASSPQDYTGELFF	TGTGCCAGCAGCCCACAGGATTACACCGGGGAGCTGTTTTTT
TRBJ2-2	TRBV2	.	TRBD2	CASSGGTSGNTGELFF	TGTGCCAGCAGTGGTGGGACTAGCGGGAACACCGGGGAGCTGTTTTTT
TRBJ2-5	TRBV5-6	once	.	CASSFRSTKETQYF	TGTGCCAGCAGCTTCCGGTCGACAAAAGAGACCCAGTACTTC
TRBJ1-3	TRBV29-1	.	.	CSVESGNTIYF	TGCAGCGTTGAGAGTGGAAACACCATATATTTT
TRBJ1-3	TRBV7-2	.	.	CASSVQVLAGNTIYF	TGTGCCAGCAGCGTACAGGTGTTGGCTGGAAACACCATATATTTT
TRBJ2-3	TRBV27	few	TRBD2	CASSSGTSGSTDTQYF	TGTGCCAGCAGCTCCGGGACTAGCGGAAGCACAGATACGCAGTATTTT
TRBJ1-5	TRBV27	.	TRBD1	CASFIQGEGNQPQHF	TGTGCCAGCTTTATACAGGGGGAAGGCAATCAGCCCCAGCATTTT
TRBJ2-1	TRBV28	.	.	CASSSPSRGYNEQFF	TGTGCCAGCAGTTCACCTAGCCGTGGATACAATGAGCAGTTCTTC
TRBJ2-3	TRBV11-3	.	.	CASSLEGGEDTQYF	TGTGCCAGCAGCTTAGAGGGTGGAGAAGATACGCAGTATTTT
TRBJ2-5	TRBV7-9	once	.	CASSLSGIGETQYF	TGTGCCAGCAGTCTTTCCGGGATAGGGGAGACCCAGTACTTC
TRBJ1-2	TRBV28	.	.	CASSFLRATNYGYTF	TGTGCCAGCAGTTTCCTCCGAGCTACTAACTATGGCTACACCTTC
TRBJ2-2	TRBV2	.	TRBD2	CASSRLAGNTGELFF	TGTGCCAGCAGCAGACTAGCGGGGAACACCGGGGAGCTGTTTTTT
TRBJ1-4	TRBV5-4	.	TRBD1	CASSAVSGTGDEKLFF	TGTGCCAGCAGCGCGGTCTCCGGGACAGGGGATGAAAAACTGTTTTTT
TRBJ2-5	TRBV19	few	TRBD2	CASRGLAVGETQYF	TGTGCCAGCCGGGGACTAGCGGTGGGAGAGACCCAGTACTTC